Listed below are T cell receptor beta chains from one sample, sequenced in a study of OX40 agonist ivuxolimab in advanced cancers. Produced via immunoSEQ multiplex PCR; TCRdb's table is partial and in-frame only. The sample lists fewer than 85,000 clones, 80% seen once, with approximately 8% in the top ten. The sequencing used CD4+ or CD8+ T cells sorted from blood, collected in a trial of the OX40 agonist ivuxolimab. Source of these receptors: an adult with an advanced solid tumor such as melanoma, head and neck, liver or kidney cancer. CDR3s include the opening cysteine and the closing phenylalanine or tryptophan. A D gene is named only where the DNA matches it firmly. Some rows have no size entry. The others give once, few or many, or a class for an expanded clone.

V,J,size,D,DNA,CDR3
TRBV6-5,TRBJ1-3,.,.,TGTGCCAGCAGTCTGGGGTTCTCTGGAAACACCATATATTTT,CASSLGFSGNTIYF
TRBV7-9,TRBJ1-3,.,.,TGTGCCAGCAGCCCCCTCTCTGGAAACACCATATATTTT,CASSPLSGNTIYF
TRBV15,TRBJ2-7,few,.,TGTGCCACCAGCCCACGACTAAACTCCTACGAGCAGTACTTC,CATSPRLNSYEQYF
TRBV7-2,TRBJ2-3,once,.,TGTGCCAGCAGCTTGCAATACACAGATACGCAGTATTTT,CASSLQYTDTQYF
TRBV27,TRBJ2-1,many,TRBD2,TGTGCCAGCAGTTTATCCCCCTCTAGCGGGAGTTGGCACAATGAGCAGTTCTTC,CASSLSPSSGSWHNEQFF
TRBV19,TRBJ2-7,.,.,TGTGCCAGTAGCTGGCCTCGGGGTCGGTTCAACCACGAGCAGTACTTC,CASSWPRGRFNHEQYF
TRBV5-4,TRBJ2-3,once,.,TGTGCCAGCAGCCGTGGGGATACAGATACGCAGTATTTT,CASSRGDTDTQYF
TRBV2,TRBJ2-5,.,TRBD2,TGTGCCAGCAAAGTTAGCGGGGGGGCCGTGGAGACCCAGTACTTC,CASKVSGGAVETQYF
TRBV19,TRBJ1-1,.,.,TGTGCCAGTAAGGCAGGGACCTCTACAATGAACACTGAAGCTTTCTTT,CASKAGTSTMNTEAFF
TRBV28,TRBJ2-1,.,TRBD2,TGTGCCAGCAGTTTGGCCGGGGGGGATGAGCAGTTCTTC,CASSLAGGDEQFF
TRBV6-5,TRBJ1-2,.,.,TGTGCCAGCAGCCCAACACCTTATGGCTACACCTTC,CASSPTPYGYTF
TRBV2,TRBJ1-2,.,TRBD1,TGTGCCATACAAATACAGGGGGTCAACTATGGCTACACCTTC,CAIQIQGVNYGYTF
TRBV19,TRBJ1-4,.,.,TGTGCCAGTAGTATAATACTGAATGAAAAACTGTTTTTT,CASSIILNEKLFF
TRBV5-4,TRBJ1-1,.,TRBD1,TGTGCCAGCAGCTTGGGAGACAGGGGGCACACTGAAGCTTTCTTT,CASSLGDRGHTEAFF
TRBV6-6,TRBJ2-1,.,TRBD1,TGTGCCAGCAGTTCGATCGGACAGGGGTACAATGAGCAGTTCTTC,CASSSIGQGYNEQFF
TRBV2,TRBJ1-2,.,.,TGTGCCTCCCAGACAGACAGAAACTATGGCTACACCTTC,CASQTDRNYGYTF
TRBV7-2,TRBJ2-2,once,TRBD2,TGTGCCAGCAGCTTCGAAGGACTAGCGGTCGGGGAGCTGTTTTTT,CASSFEGLAVGELFF
TRBV19,TRBJ2-1,once,.,TGTGCCAGTAGTATAGAGGGCAGCCGTGAGCAGTTCTTC,CASSIEGSREQFF
TRBV4-1,TRBJ1-6,.,.,TGCGCCAGCAGCCGGGAGGGGGGGCGCGAGCCAGGGGATTCACCCCTCCACTTT,CASSREGGREPGDSPLHF
TRBV19,TRBJ1-6,.,.,TGTGCCAGCACCGAATGGCCTGGGAATTCACCCCTCCACTTT,CASTEWPGNSPLHF
TRBV5-1,TRBJ2-5,.,TRBD1,TGCGCCAGCAGCTTGAGTGGGACAGGGTCCCAAGAGACCCAGTACTTC,CASSLSGTGSQETQYF
TRBV6-5,TRBJ2-7,.,TRBD1,TGTGCCAGCAGTTCCCTAGGACAGGGGGGCCTCCGGCAGTACTTC,CASSSLGQGGLRQYF
TRBV30,TRBJ1-3,.,TRBD1,TGTGCCTGGAGTACCGGAGGGGGCTGGTCTGGAAACACCATATATTTT,CAWSTGGGWSGNTIYF
TRBV11-2,TRBJ2-7,.,.,TGTGCCAGCAGCTTGAGAGGGAGTGATTACGAGCAGTACTTC,CASSLRGSDYEQYF
TRBV19,TRBJ2-1,.,TRBD2,TGTGCCAGTAGTATATTAGCGGGAGGCGATGAGCAGTTCTTC,CASSILAGGDEQFF
TRBV2,TRBJ1-1,.,.,TGTGCCAGCAATATGACACCCCTGGGCACTGAAGCTTTCTTT,CASNMTPLGTEAFF
TRBV28,TRBJ2-3,.,TRBD2,TGTGCCAGCAGTCGACTAGCGGGAGCGACAGATACGCAGTATTTT,CASSRLAGATDTQYF
TRBV6-1,TRBJ2-2,.,TRBD1,TGTGCCAGCAGGCTTGAGGGGGCGACCACCGGGGAGCTGTTTTTT,CASRLEGATTGELFF
TRBV5-1,TRBJ2-7,.,.,TGCGCCAGCAGCTTCCTCTCTACCGGCGACGAGCAGTACTTC,CASSFLSTGDEQYF
TRBV5-1,TRBJ2-3,.,TRBD2,TGCGCCAGCAGCTTTTTCTTTGGAACTAGCGGCACAGATACGCAGTATTTT,CASSFFFGTSGTDTQYF
TRBV12-5,TRBJ2-1,.,.,TGTGCTAGTGGTTGGGACGGATCCTACAATGAGCAGTTCTTC,CASGWDGSYNEQFF
TRBV2,TRBJ1-1,.,TRBD1,TGTGCCAGTCGACAGGGGAACACTGAAGCTTTCTTT,CASRQGNTEAFF
TRBV28,TRBJ2-7,once,.,TGTGCCAGCAGGAACAGCTACGAGCAGTACTTC,CASRNSYEQYF
TRBV28,TRBJ1-2,.,TRBD1,TGTGCCAGCAGTTTATTCGGGACAGGATCCTCTAACTATGGCTACACCTTC,CASSLFGTGSSNYGYTF
TRBV7-7,TRBJ2-2,.,TRBD1,TGTGCCAGCAGCTTAGGATGGGGGACAGGGGATGTCGGGGAGCTGTTTTTT,CASSLGWGTGDVGELFF
TRBV28,TRBJ1-1,.,TRBD1,TGTGCCAGCAGTTCGACAGGGTCGAACACTGAAGCTTTCTTT,CASSSTGSNTEAFF
TRBV18,TRBJ1-6,.,.,TGTGCCAGCTCACCAGAGGCGGAGAATTCACCCCTCCACTTT,CASSPEAENSPLHF
TRBV7-9,TRBJ1-1,.,.,TGTGCCAGCAGCGGCCCCCCAGGGCTCACTGAAGCTTTCTTT,CASSGPPGLTEAFF
TRBV19,TRBJ2-3,.,TRBD1,TGTGCCAGTACCCCAGGGGGCAACACAGATACGCAGTATTTT,CASTPGGNTDTQYF
TRBV5-1,TRBJ1-2,.,.,TGCGCCAGCAGCATGGGGGACAAAACTAACTATGGCTACACCTTC,CASSMGDKTNYGYTF